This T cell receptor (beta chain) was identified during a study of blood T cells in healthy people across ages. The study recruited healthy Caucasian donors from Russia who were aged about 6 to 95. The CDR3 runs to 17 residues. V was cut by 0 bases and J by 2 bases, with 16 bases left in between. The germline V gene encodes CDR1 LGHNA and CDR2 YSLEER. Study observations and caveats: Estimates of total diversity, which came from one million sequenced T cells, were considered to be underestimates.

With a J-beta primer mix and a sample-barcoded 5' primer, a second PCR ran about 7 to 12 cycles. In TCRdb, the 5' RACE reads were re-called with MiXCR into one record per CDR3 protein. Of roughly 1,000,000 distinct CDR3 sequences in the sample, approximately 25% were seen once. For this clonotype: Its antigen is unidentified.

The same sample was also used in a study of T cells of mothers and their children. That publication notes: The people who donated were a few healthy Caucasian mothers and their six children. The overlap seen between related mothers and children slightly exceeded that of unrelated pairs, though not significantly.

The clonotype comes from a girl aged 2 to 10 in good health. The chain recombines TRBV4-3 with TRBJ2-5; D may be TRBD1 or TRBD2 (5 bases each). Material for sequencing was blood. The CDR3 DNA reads TGCGCCAGCAGCCAAGAAGGGGCTGGGGACGGGCAAGAGACCCAGTACTTC. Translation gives CASSQEGAGDGQETQYF.